This T cell receptor (beta chain) was sequenced during a study of long-term antiretroviral therapy in people with HIV. Concerning this clone itself: What it binds is unknown.

Germline CDR1 reads MDHEN; CDR2 reads SYDVKM. V was pared by 4 bases and J by 5 bases, with 11 bases between. This CDR3 has 13 residues. Findings and limits, study-wide: Among HIV repertoires, CDR3 length ranges were narrower than those of controls.

Survey-level resolution applied to immunoSEQ assay v3.0. Repertoires were generated with immunoSEQ multiplex PCR, while TCRdb's copy carries only in-frame clones and drops some. The repertoire holds under 20,000 clones, with approximately 75% as singletons. This TCR was recovered from a man aged 18 to 29 with HIV. The sample here was unsorted PBMCs, taken 0.3 years after starting antiretroviral therapy. The chain employs TRBV28 and TRBJ1-1, with a tentative D call TRBD1 (6 bases). CDR3 in amino acids: CASSYGGQTEAFF. The CDR3 nucleotides read TGTGCCAGCAGTTATGGGGGGCAAACTGAAGCTTTCTTT.